A selection of T cell receptor beta chains follows, all from one sample in a study of shared clonotypes between healthy human individuals. Only in-frame clones appear in the TCRdb table, and some are missing; sequencing was by immunoSEQ multiplex PCR. The data show over a million clones, roughly 96% seen once. Sequencing was done on a sample of naive CD4+ T cells sorted from blood. Receptors were obtained from a man aged 25-45 years in good health. Each CDR3 is given with its conserved first and last residue. The order of the fields is J gene, D gene, clone size, V gene, CDR3 length, CDR3 DNA, CDR3 protein. D genes are given only for firm matches. Clone size, where shown, is once, few, many, or a class for clones that have expanded.

J: TRBJ2-5; D: .; size: .; V: TRBV29-1; length: 12; DNA: TGCAGCGTTGTCTTAAGGGGAGAGACCCAGTACTTC; CDR3: CSVVLRGETQYF
J: TRBJ2-5; D: .; size: .; V: TRBV2; length: 14; DNA: TGTGCCAGCAGTGCCTGGTGGGGGGTGGAGACCCAGTACTTC; CDR3: CASSAWWGVETQYF
J: TRBJ1-1; D: .; size: .; V: TRBV5-4; length: 14; DNA: TGTGCCAGCAGCCCACTCCCGGGAAACACTGAAGCTTTCTTT; CDR3: CASSPLPGNTEAFF
J: TRBJ2-3; D: TRBD2; size: .; V: TRBV9; length: 15; DNA: TGTGCCAGCAGCCTACTAGCGGCCGGGACAGATACGCAGTATTTT; CDR3: CASSLLAAGTDTQYF
J: TRBJ2-7; D: TRBD2; size: .; V: TRBV7-3; length: 17; DNA: TGTGCCAGCAGCTTGGGGACTAGCGGGCCGGGGGCCTACGAGCAGTACTTC; CDR3: CASSLGTSGPGAYEQYF
J: TRBJ2-5; D: .; size: .; V: TRBV18; length: 12; DNA: TGTGCCAGCTCACCAACTTTCGAGACCCAGTACTTC; CDR3: CASSPTFETQYF
J: TRBJ2-5; D: .; size: .; V: TRBV21-1; length: 15; DNA: TGTGCCAGCAGCACTCCCGACAGGGTACAAGAGACCCAGTACTTC; CDR3: CASSTPDRVQETQYF
J: TRBJ2-7; D: .; size: .; V: TRBV11-2; length: 16; DNA: TGTGCCAGCAAGCTTGGTGGATCCGTCAGCTCCTACGAGCAGTACTTC; CDR3: CASKLGGSVSSYEQYF
J: TRBJ2-1; D: .; size: .; V: TRBV7-2; length: 12; DNA: TGTGCCAGCAGCTTATACGGGCTTGAGCAGTTCTTC; CDR3: CASSLYGLEQFF
J: TRBJ1-4; D: .; size: .; V: TRBV7-5; length: 17; DNA: TGTGCCAGAAGCGTAGGGACCTCGAGGGCCATGGAGGAAAAACTGTTTTTT; CDR3: CARSVGTSRAMEEKLFF
J: TRBJ2-1; D: TRBD2; size: .; V: TRBV9; length: 15; DNA: TGTGCCAGCAGCTCCCTGGGACTAGCGGGCAATGAGCAGTTCTTC; CDR3: CASSSLGLAGNEQFF
J: TRBJ2-3; D: .; size: .; V: TRBV9; length: 17; DNA: TGTGCCAGCAGCGCCACCCCCGTCAGGGCCAGCACAGATACGCAGTATTTT; CDR3: CASSATPVRASTDTQYF
J: TRBJ2-7; D: .; size: .; V: TRBV19; length: 14; DNA: TGTGCCAGTAGTTATGGCGGACTACCGCGCGAGCAGTACTTC; CDR3: CASSYGGLPREQYF
J: TRBJ1-3; D: TRBD1; size: .; V: TRBV29-1; length: 13; DNA: TGCAGCGGGGGGACAGCGACTGGAAACACCATATATTTT; CDR3: CSGGTATGNTIYF
J: TRBJ2-7; D: TRBD1; size: .; V: TRBV2; length: 14; DNA: TGTGCCAGCAGTTCGGACAGGGGTTTCGGCGAGCAGTACTTC; CDR3: CASSSDRGFGEQYF
J: TRBJ1-1; D: .; size: once; V: TRBV5-1; length: 13; DNA: TGCGCCAGCAGCCAGGACACCAACACTGAAGCTTTCTTT; CDR3: CASSQDTNTEAFF
J: TRBJ1-5; D: .; size: .; V: TRBV9; length: 13; DNA: TGTGCCAGCAGCGAAACAGGGTACCAGCCCCAGCATTTT; CDR3: CASSETGYQPQHF
J: TRBJ2-5; D: TRBD2; size: .; V: TRBV5-5; length: 12; DNA: TGTGCCAGCAGCTTGGGGGGAGGGTCCCAGTACTTC; CDR3: CASSLGGGSQYF
J: TRBJ1-1; D: .; size: few; V: TRBV10-3; length: 15; DNA: TGTGCCATCAACACCCCCGACCGGGGGGGCACTGAAGCTTTCTTT; CDR3: CAINTPDRGGTEAFF
J: TRBJ2-1; D: .; size: .; V: TRBV7-3; length: 12; DNA: TGTGCCAGCAGCGCGACCGGGACTCCCGAGTTCTTC; CDR3: CASSATGTPEFF
J: TRBJ1-2; D: .; size: .; V: TRBV18; length: 14; DNA: TGTGCCAGCTCACCTAGTACCGGGGAGACTGGCTACACCTTC; CDR3: CASSPSTGETGYTF
J: TRBJ2-3; D: .; size: .; V: TRBV15; length: 15; DNA: TGTGCCACCAGCAGAGGGACCGATAGCACAGATACGCAGTATTTT; CDR3: CATSRGTDSTDTQYF
J: TRBJ1-4; D: TRBD1; size: once; V: TRBV2; length: 15; DNA: TGTGCCAGCAGACCCTTGACAGGGGGGAATGAAAAACTGTTTTTT; CDR3: CASRPLTGGNEKLFF
J: TRBJ2-1; D: TRBD2; size: .; V: TRBV5-4; length: 16; DNA: TGTGCCAGCAGCTTGGAAAGCGGGAGACCCTCCATCGAGCAGTTCTTC; CDR3: CASSLESGRPSIEQFF
J: TRBJ2-6; D: TRBD1; size: .; V: TRBV5-1; length: 17; DNA: TGCGCCAGCATACCCGGGGACAGGGGAGCTGGGGCCAACGTCCTGACTTTC; CDR3: CASIPGDRGAGANVLTF
J: TRBJ2-1; D: TRBD2; size: .; V: TRBV7-8; length: 19; DNA: TGTGCCAGCAGCTTAGCGGTACTAGCGGGAGGGCCAGCCTACAATGAGCAGTTCTTC; CDR3: CASSLAVLAGGPAYNEQFF
J: TRBJ2-3; D: TRBD2; size: once; V: TRBV10-3; length: 15; DNA: TGTGCCACGACCCTTAGCGGGAGTACAACAGATACGCAGTATTTT; CDR3: CATTLSGSTTDTQYF
J: TRBJ1-5; D: .; size: .; V: TRBV11-2; length: 14; DNA: TGTGCCAGCAGCCCAACAGGCAGCAATCAGCCCCAGCATTTT; CDR3: CASSPTGSNQPQHF
J: TRBJ2-6; D: .; size: .; V: TRBV5-1; length: 16; DNA: TGCGCCAGCAGCTTCAGGGTCTTGACTGGGGCCAACGTCCTGACTTTC; CDR3: CASSFRVLTGANVLTF
J: TRBJ2-3; D: .; size: once; V: TRBV6-1; length: 15; DNA: TGTGCCAGCATAGGAAGTAAACCCAGCACAGATACGCAGTATTTT; CDR3: CASIGSKPSTDTQYF
J: TRBJ2-1; D: .; size: .; V: TRBV7-9; length: 13; DNA: TGTGCCAGCAGCTTAGGTTGGGTAAATGAGCAGTTCTTC; CDR3: CASSLGWVNEQFF
J: TRBJ2-1; D: .; size: once; V: TRBV7-8; length: 17; DNA: TGTGCCAGCAGACTGGACTCAGCTGGGAGCTCCTACAATGAGCAGTTCTTC; CDR3: CASRLDSAGSSYNEQFF
J: TRBJ2-4; D: TRBD1; size: .; V: TRBV28; length: 17; DNA: TGTGCCAGCAAGGGGGACAGGCTACCGAGAGCCAAAAACATTCAGTACTTC; CDR3: CASKGDRLPRAKNIQYF
J: TRBJ2-3; D: .; size: .; V: TRBV5-1; length: 14; DNA: TGCGCCAGCAGCCCACGGGATTGGGGAGATACGCAGTATTTT; CDR3: CASSPRDWGDTQYF
J: TRBJ2-7; D: .; size: .; V: TRBV18; length: 16; DNA: TGTGCCAGCTCACCGGAGAGGCAGGGGTTAACCTACGAGCAGTACTTC; CDR3: CASSPERQGLTYEQYF
J: TRBJ2-1; D: TRBD2; size: .; V: TRBV5-1; length: 13; DNA: TGCGCCAGCAGCGGAGGACTAGCGGGAGAGCAGTTCTTC; CDR3: CASSGGLAGEQFF
J: TRBJ2-2; D: .; size: .; V: TRBV7-3; length: 12; DNA: TGTGCCAGCAGCTTAACTCCCGGGGAGCTGTTTTTT; CDR3: CASSLTPGELFF
J: TRBJ2-7; D: TRBD1; size: .; V: TRBV4-1; length: 16; DNA: TGCGCCAGCAGCCAACTATCGTTGGGACAGGGGACCGAGCAGTACTTC; CDR3: CASSQLSLGQGTEQYF
J: TRBJ1-2; D: .; size: .; V: TRBV21-1; length: 20; DNA: TGTGCCAGCAGCAAAGCAGAGTCGGGGGCCAGGGGGCCTCAAGCCTATGGCTACACCTTC; CDR3: CASSKAESGARGPQAYGYTF
J: TRBJ2-7; D: .; size: .; V: TRBV30; length: 13; DNA: TGTGCCTGGAGTCAGGTGGCGACGGACGAGCAGTACTTC; CDR3: CAWSQVATDEQYF
J: TRBJ2-5; D: TRBD1; size: .; V: TRBV6-5; length: 14; DNA: TGTGCCAGCAGTCCCTACAGGGGGCAAGAGACCCAGTACTTC; CDR3: CASSPYRGQETQYF
J: TRBJ2-1; D: TRBD2; size: .; V: TRBV6-1; length: 15; DNA: TGTGCCAGCAGAAGGGGACTAGCGCAAAACAATGAGCAGTTCTTC; CDR3: CASRRGLAQNNEQFF
J: TRBJ1-4; D: .; size: .; V: TRBV28; length: 12; DNA: TGTGCCAGTCGGGGGGTGAATGAAAAACTGTTTTTT; CDR3: CASRGVNEKLFF
J: TRBJ2-1; D: TRBD2; size: once; V: TRBV5-1; length: 15; DNA: TGCGCCAGCAGCTTGGGGCTAGCGGGCAACAATGAGCAGTTCTTC; CDR3: CASSLGLAGNNEQFF
J: TRBJ2-7; D: .; size: .; V: TRBV5-1; length: 12; DNA: TGCGCCAGCAGCTTGTTTCCCTACGAGCAGTACTTC; CDR3: CASSLFPYEQYF